The clone carrying this T cell receptor (beta chain) was detected only a few times. MiXCR, applied by TCRdb to the RT-PCR reads, yields one record per CDR3 protein. The sample lists approximately 720,000 distinct CDR3 sequences, 13% to 15% occurring once. Sequencing was performed on memory CD4+ T cells from blood. This sequence originates from a female donor in good health, serving as a healthy control.

The CDR3 sequence is CASSGGPQPQHF. The CDR3 DNA reads as TGTGCCAGCAGTGGGGGTCCGCAGCCCCAGCATTTT. This chain connects TRBV7-2 to TRBJ1-5, with D perhaps matching TRBD1 (5 bases). The V gene's germline CDR1 is SGHTA and CDR2 FQGNSA. This CDR3 contains 12 residues. V lost 6 bases and J lost 7, with 10 bases in between.